These 27 T cell receptor beta chains were all obtained from the same sample, sequenced in a study of blood T cell repertoires in COVID-19. Assay used: immunoSEQ multiplex PCR; TCRdb lists only in-frame clones, some missing. The repertoire holds under 500,000 clones, with around 89% as singletons. Sequenced sample: peripheral blood. The receptors stem from a woman in her 30s with acute or convalescent COVID-19.

The V gene is TRBV28, the J gene TRBJ1-5; 8 nucleotides agree with TRBD1. V lost 3 bases and J lost 2; bases outside the gene matches: 9. CDR1 is MDHEN and CDR2 is SYDVKM in the germline V gene. This CDR3 has 17 residues. As DNA, the CDR3 is TGTGCCAGCAGTTTTTCTCAGAACAGGGGGGGCAATCAGCCCCAGCATTTT. This sequence encodes CASSFSQNRGGNQPQHF.

The V gene is TRBV4-1, the J gene TRBJ2-6; perhaps TRBD2 as D (6 bases). V lost 3 bases and J lost 3, with 15 bases in between. The CDR3 sequence is 17 residues long. CDR1 and CDR2 (germline): MGHRA, YSYEKL. CDR3 nucleotides: TGCGCCAGCAGCCATCCCCGGGCGGGGCTTGGGGCCAACGTCCTGACTTTC. Its protein product is CASSHPRAGLGANVLTF.

The rearrangement joins TRBV7-6 to TRBJ1-1; maybe TRBD1 (6 bases). In germline, CDR1 is SGHVS, CDR2 FNYEAQ. V was shortened by 2 bases and J by 4 bases, with 17 bases between the two germline ends. The CDR3 sequence is 16 residues long. The CDR3 loop reads CASSLRLGGSGTEAFF. CDR3 in DNA: TGTGCCAGCAGCTTAAGGCTAGGGGGTTCGGGCACTGAAGCTTTCTTT.

The chain employs TRBV6-1 and TRBJ1-3; no clear D. This CDR3 has 16 amino acids. Per germline, CDR1 MNHNS and CDR2 SASEGT. With 2 bases removed from V and 10 bases from J, the gap between germline ends came to 21 bases. Here the CDR3 reads CASSERTPAVPGTIYF. CDR3 DNA: TGTGCCAGCAGTGAAAGGACCCCAGCGGTCCCCGGGACCATATATTTT.

The chain links TRBV7-8 to TRBJ1-5; D call uncertain. Germline lookup yields CDR1 SGHVS and CDR2 FQNEAQ. Trimming pared 5 bases from V and 3 bases from J, leaving 8 bases between. The CDR3 sequence is 13 residues long. CDR3 bases: TGTGCCAGCAGCCTAGGAGACAATCAGCCCCAGCATTTT. Translating it yields CASSLGDNQPQHF.

In DNA, the CDR3 is TGTGCCAGCAGTTTATATCCCCACGCAACAGGGAAGAACACCGGGGAGCTGTTTTTT. It codes for CASSLYPHATGKNTGELFF. The gene calls are TRBV27 and TRBJ2-2; the D gene is possibly TRBD1 (6 bases). CDR3 size: 19 residues. Trimming shortened V by 1 base and J by 1 base, and 19 bases separated the two germline ends. The germline V gene has CDR1 MNHEY and CDR2 SMNVEV (reference sequence).

V usage is TRBV29-1 and J usage is TRBJ1-2, with 8 positions matching TRBD1. The CDR3 totals 13 residues. Germline V gives CDR1 SQVTM, CDR2 ANQGSEA. The V gene end was trimmed by 7 bases and the J gene end by 4 bases; junction bases not matched to a gene: 8. Written as DNA, the CDR3 is TGCAGCGCCGAGACAGGGGACGGCTATGGCTACACCTTC. Translation: CSAETGDGYGYTF. The whole variable domain, remainder taken from reference TRBV29-1 and TRBJ1-2, is SAVISQKPSRDICQRGTSLTIQCQVDSQVTMMFWYRQQPGQSLTLIATANQGSEATYESGFVIDKFPISRPNLTFSTLTVSNMSPEDSSIYLCSAETGDGYGYTFGSGTRLTVV.

This chain links TRBV30 with TRBJ1-1, with no clear D. This CDR3 has 12 residues. V was shortened by 4 bases and J by 4 bases, with 10 bases between the two germline ends. Germline CDR1 GTSNPN, CDR2 SVGIG (reference sequence). This CDR3 reads CAWIFTATEAFF. The CDR3 coding sequence is TGTGCCTGGATTTTCACAGCCACTGAAGCTTTCTTT.

The gene calls are TRBV30 and TRBJ1-5; 8 bases are shared with TRBD1. This CDR3 has 15 amino acids. The J segment lost 7 bases and the V segment lost 3 bases, leaving 11 bases of the junction unmatched. The V gene's germline CDR1 is GTSNPN and CDR2 SVGIG (reference sequence). The CDR3 sequence is CAWRLSDRDGQPQHF. Here the CDR3 DNA reads TGTGCCTGGAGATTATCGGACAGGGATGGGCAGCCCCAGCATTTT.

The chain recombines TRBV18 with TRBJ2-1; D not resolved. The CDR3 loop spans 16 amino acids. With 4 bases removed from V and 5 bases from J, the gap between germline ends came to 18 bases. Germline V gives CDR1 KGHSH, CDR2 LQKENI. CDR3 residues: CASSLVSATLNNEQFF. Here the CDR3 DNA reads TGTGCCAGCTCACTCGTCAGTGCCACCTTGAACAATGAGCAGTTCTTC.

The rearrangement joins TRBV7-4 to TRBJ1-5, with 7 nucleotides matching TRBD1. This CDR3 has 17 amino acids. V was clipped by 5 bases and J by 2 bases; unmatched bases: 12. Germline CDR1 reads SGHVT; CDR2 reads SQSDAQ. The CDR3 region has the DNA TGTGCCAGCAGCCCCACCCTTCGGACAGGCCGCAATCAGCCCCAGCATTTT. This encodes CASSPTLRTGRNQPQHF.

J is TRBJ2-2 and V is TRBV5-5; D not certain. The CDR3 runs to 14 residues. Germline CDR1 SGHKS, CDR2 YYEKEE (reference sequence). With 0 bases removed from V and 6 bases from J, the gap between germline ends came to 9 bases. CDR3 protein: CASSLGPGSGELFF. The CDR3 DNA sequence: TGTGCCAGCAGCTTGGGCCCCGGTTCCGGGGAGCTGTTTTTT.

The chain joins TRBV7-6 to TRBJ2-3; TRBD1 matches at 7 bases. Germline V gene data show CDR1 as SGHVS and CDR2 as FNYEAQ. The CDR3 spans 16 residues. V shed 5 bases and J 2 bases; nucleotides not matched to a gene: 10. The CDR3 loop is CASSLGQVQDTDTQYF. CDR3 nucleotides: TGTGCCAGCAGCCTCGGACAGGTCCAAGACACAGATACGCAGTATTTT.

This clone was picked up one time. The chain couples TRBV7-8 to TRBJ2-1; D uncertain. The V end was cut by 2 bases, the J end by 8 bases, with 13 bases between. The CDR3 runs to 14 residues. Germline CDR1 is SGHVS and CDR2 is FQNEAQ. CDR3 coding DNA: TGTGCCAGCAGCTTAAAAGCCTTACCGGATGAGCAGTTCTTC. Encoded protein: CASSLKALPDEQFF.

The V gene is TRBV11-2, the J gene TRBJ1-1; D is unresolved. The germline V and J ends were trimmed by 5 bases and 5 bases, with 6 bases remaining between them. From germline, CDR1 is SGHAT and CDR2 FQNNGV. This CDR3 has 11 amino acids. As DNA, the CDR3 is TGTGCCAGCAGCCCTAGTACTGAAGCTTTCTTT. Protein product: CASSPSTEAFF.

The chain has TRBV5-6 and TRBJ1-2; 9 bases agree with TRBD1. The CDR3 covers 15 residues. From germline, CDR1 is SGHDT and CDR2 YYEEEE. The J segment lost 8 bases and the V segment lost 4 bases, leaving 12 bases of the junction unmatched. CDR3 nucleotides: TGTGCCAGCAGCCCAAGGCCGGACAGGGGATGGGGCTACACCTTC. Its protein product is CASSPRPDRGWGYTF.

This sequence joins TRBV6-5 and TRBJ1-5; no definite D call. In germline, CDR1 is MNHEY, CDR2 SVGAGI. V lost 6 bases and J lost 0, with 6 bases in between. CDR3 length equals 13 residues. This chain's CDR3 is CASSGNSNQPQHF. The CDR3 DNA sequence: TGTGCCAGCAGCGGGAATAGCAATCAGCCCCAGCATTTT.

This chain uses TRBV19 with TRBJ2-2, with 10 nucleotides matching TRBD1. Germline values: CDR1 LNHDA, CDR2 SQIVND (reference sequence). J was trimmed by 5 bases and V by 3 bases; bases with no gene match: 3. This CDR3 region has 15 residues. CDR3 in DNA: TGTGCCAGTAGTATGGGGACAGGGGTAACCGGGGAGCTGTTTTTT. Amino acids: CASSMGTGVTGELFF.

The chain links TRBV7-9 to TRBJ2-3; TRBD2 agrees at 7 bases. The CDR3 extends over 14 amino acids. CDR1 and CDR2 (germline): SEHNR, FQNEAQ (reference sequence). The junction had 1 base not matched to a gene; V was cut back by 2 bases and J by 2 bases. The CDR3 region is CASSLSGVTDTQYF. The CDR3 DNA is TGTGCCAGCAGCTTAAGCGGGGTCACAGATACGCAGTATTTT.

This chain links TRBV29-1 with TRBJ2-7; the D is unclear. The CDR3 totals 14 residues. The germline V and J ends were trimmed by 5 bases and 2 bases, with 16 bases remaining between them. The germline V gene has CDR1 SQVTM and CDR2 ANQGSEA. This CDR3 is CSVILQLNPYEQYF. In nucleotides, the CDR3 is TGCAGCGTTATCCTACAGTTGAATCCCTACGAGCAGTACTTC.

The gene calls are TRBV7-2 and TRBJ1-2; 12 bases are a match to TRBD1. The germline CDR1 and CDR2 sequences are SGHTA and FQGNSA. Trimming removed 4 bases from V and 5 bases from J; junction bases left unmatched: 2. This CDR3 spans 14 amino acids. The DNA for the CDR3 is TGTGCCAGCAGCTCGGGACAGGGGGCTTATGGCTACACCTTC. Protein: CASSSGQGAYGYTF.

The chain combines TRBV27 with TRBJ1-1; D is unclear. Trimming took 3 bases from V and 5 from J, leaving 10 bases between them. The CDR3 is made up of 13 amino acids. Germline V gives CDR1 MNHEY, CDR2 SMNVEV (reference sequence). The CDR3 DNA is TGTGCCAGCAGTTTTTACTCGGGTACTGAAGCTTTCTTT. Its protein is CASSFYSGTEAFF.

The chain is built from TRBV7-8 and TRBJ1-1, with D possibly TRBD1 on 6 matching bases. The V gene lost 6 bases and the J gene lost 4 bases, with 21 bases spanning the gap. Germline assignment: CDR1 SGHVS and CDR2 FQNEAQ. This CDR3 is 16 amino acids long. The CDR3 DNA reads TGTGCCAGCAGGCATACAGGGCGGGCTAGCGGCACTGAAGCTTTCTTT. Its protein product is CASRHTGRASGTEAFF.

This sequence joins TRBV15 and TRBJ2-7, with D unclear. Deletions cut 0 bases from V and 4 bases from J, with 19 bases between. Germline assignment: CDR1 LNHNV and CDR2 YYDKDF (reference sequence). This CDR3 region has 17 residues. DNA of the CDR3: TGTGCCACCAGCAGAGATGAAATCACTAACTATCAATACGAGCAGTACTTC. This gives the protein CATSRDEITNYQYEQYF.

This clone was seen only once. V gene TRBV6-5 combines with J gene TRBJ2-1; the match to TRBD2 covers 14 bases. The CDR3 is made up of 16 amino acids. The junction had 6 bases not matched to a gene; V was cut back by 4 bases and J by 7 bases. The germline gives CDR1 MNHEY, CDR2 SVGAGI. CDR3 DNA sequence: TGTGCCAGCAGTTTGGGACTAGCGGGGGCGTTTAATGAGCAGTTCTTC. Translated, it gives CASSLGLAGAFNEQFF.

This sequence joins TRBV4-1 and TRBJ1-1; TRBD1 agrees at 9 bases. The CDR3 length is 15 residues. Per germline, CDR1 MGHRA and CDR2 YSYEKL. After removal of 1 base from V and 4 bases from J, the junction contained 4 bases not matched to a gene. The CDR3 region is CASSQAEDRGTEAFF. In nucleotides, the CDR3 is TGCGCCAGCAGCCAAGCTGAGGACAGGGGCACTGAAGCTTTCTTT.

The genes are TRBV14 and TRBJ1-4; 12 nucleotides line up with TRBD1. V gave up 3 bases and J gave up 7 bases; unmatched junction bases: 15. The length of the CDR3 is 19 residues. From germline, CDR1 is SGHDN and CDR2 FVKESK. This CDR3 reads CASSHATQGQGAFFEKLFF. The CDR3 nucleotides read TGTGCCAGCAGCCACGCAACCCAGGGACAGGGGGCTTTTTTTGAAAAACTGTTTTTT.